One and the same sample provided the 12 T cell receptor beta chains below, sequenced in a study of T-cell memory formation after mild COVID-19. TCRdb independently ran MiXCR on the 5' RACE reads; one entry per CDR3 protein. Of fewer than 250,000 distinct CDR3 sequences in the sample, around 20% were seen once. Source material: PBMCs or a T cell subset sorted from them (not recorded which). The receptors originated from an adult woman who had mild COVID-19 (a few samples of this study predate the infection). Cell type and time point are not known.

The rearrangement joins TRBV4-2 to TRBJ2-2; 11 bases line up with TRBD2. Germline values: CDR1 LGHNA, CDR2 YNFKEQ. CDR3 length: 18 residues. V dropped 1 base and J dropped 1; count of bases not matched to a gene: 5. For the CDR3, the DNA is TGTGCCAGCAGCCAAGGGCCTAGCGGGGGGCGGAACACCGGGGAGCTGTTTTTT. Residues: CASSQGPSGGRNTGELFF.

The chain links TRBV10-3 to TRBJ2-5; 7 bases line up with TRBD1. Germline V gene lookup returns CDR1 ENHRY and CDR2 SYGVKD. The CDR3 has 13 residues. V lost 10 bases to trimming and J lost 7 bases; unmatched junction nucleotides: 12. CDR3 DNA sequence: TGTGCCACCGGGACAGACGAAAGAGGGACCCAGTACTTC. This gives the protein CATGTDERGTQYF.

The gene calls are TRBV12-3 or TRBV12-4 and TRBJ1-2, with 7 nucleotides matching TRBD1. The trim removed 5 bases at V and 5 bases at J, leaving 14 bases unmatched. The CDR3 length is 16 residues. In DNA form, the CDR3 reads TGTGCCAGCAGTCCCCGCCAGGGACAGTCCCTTTATGGCTACACCTTC. It is translated as CASSPRQGQSLYGYTF.

J is TRBJ1-6 and V is TRBV15, with a weak D call TRBD1 (5 bases). Looked up from germline, CDR1 is LNHNV and CDR2 is YYDKDF (reference sequence). The germline V and J ends were trimmed by 5 bases and 10 bases, with 18 bases remaining between them. This CDR3 is built from 15 residues. The CDR3 DNA follows: TGTGCCACCAGCCTAGACAGCGCCGGGGGATCACCCCTCCACTTT. It is translated as CATSLDSAGGSPLHF.

J is TRBJ2-2 and V is TRBV11-2; D call uncertain. This CDR3 contains 14 residues. Germline loops: CDR1 SGHAT, CDR2 FQNNGV. V was trimmed by 4 bases and J by 7 bases, leaving 13 bases between them. Here the CDR3 DNA reads TGTGCCAGCAGCTCCCCTTGGGGTATCGGGGAGCTGTTTTTT. The encoded protein is CASSSPWGIGELFF.

This clonotype was seen a few times. The chain joins TRBV5-1 to TRBJ2-7, with D unresolved. Deletions cut 1 base from V and 0 bases from J, with 5 bases between. The CDR3 consists of 13 residues. CDR1 and CDR2 (germline): SGHRS, YFSETQ. The CDR3 DNA reads as TGCGCCAGCAGCTTGCAGAGCTCCTACGAGCAGTACTTC. Protein: CASSLQSSYEQYF.

The rearrangement links TRBV20-1 to TRBJ2-3, with 16 bases fitting TRBD2. The CDR3 length is 17 residues. Germline CDR1 reads DFQATT; CDR2 reads SNEGSKA (reference sequence). Trimming removed 5 bases from V and 5 bases from J; junction bases left unmatched: 10. The CDR3 bases are TGCAGTGCTTTACCGGGACTAGCGGGGGGGCTGGGAGATACGCAGTATTTT. It codes for CSALPGLAGGLGDTQYF.

This clonotype appeared a few times. CDR3 sequence (DNA): TGCGCCAGCAGCTTGGATGGCTTTTTCAATTCACCCCTCCACTTT. Amino acids: CASSLDGFFNSPLHF. This chain links TRBV5-1 with TRBJ1-6; no firm D call. Germline CDR1 is SGHRS and CDR2 is YFSETQ. This CDR3 region has 15 residues. Deletions cut 0 bases from V and 7 bases from J, with 11 bases between. Looking up the rest from reference TRBV5-1 and TRBJ1-6 gives the full variable domain: KAGVTQTPRYLIKTRGQQVTLSCSPISGHRSVSWYQQTPGQGLQFLFEYFSETQRNKGNFPGRFSGRQFSNSRSEMNVSTLELGDSALYLCASSLDGFFNSPLHFGNGTRLTVT.

With respect to this clonotype: One junction end disagrees with the germline gene, perhaps due to a read error. The chain uses TRBV7-3 and TRBJ1-2, with 7 bases that match TRBD1. The CDR3 spans 12 residues. The germline gives CDR1 SGHTA, CDR2 FQGTGA. CDR3 DNA: TGTGCCAGCAGCTTAAAGGGGACAGAAACTCTCTTC. It translates to CASSLKGTETLF.

This clonotype was seen a few times. The chain couples TRBV4-2 to TRBJ1-5; 7 bases map to TRBD1. The CDR3 totals 14 residues. J lost 7 bases, V lost 4 bases, and 7 bases had no gene match. Germline V gene data show CDR1 as LGHNA and CDR2 as YNFKEQ. The CDR3 DNA reads as TGTGCCAGCAGCCTCGACAGGGCGGACCAGCCCCAGCATTTT. This gives the protein CASSLDRADQPQHF.

This clonotype was detected only a few times. This chain connects TRBV10-3 to TRBJ2-3; possible D gene TRBD1, 6 bases. The germline V gene has CDR1 ENHRY and CDR2 SYGVKD. This CDR3 is 12 amino acids long. V shed 7 bases and J shed 4 bases, with 9 bases lying between them. DNA for the CDR3: TGTGCCATCAATTCAGGGGCAGATACGCAGTATTTT. Translation gives CAINSGADTQYF.

The chain couples TRBV4-1 to TRBJ1-1; possible D gene TRBD1, 6 bases. The CDR3 totals 16 residues. The germline CDR1 and CDR2 sequences are MGHRA and YSYEKL. V was cut by 1 base and J by 0 bases, with 12 bases left in between. The CDR3 reads CASSQVLTGMNTEAFF. CDR3 DNA: TGCGCCAGCAGCCAAGTTCTAACAGGGATGAACACTGAAGCTTTCTTT.